One sample yielded the 9 T cell receptor beta chains listed below, sequenced in a study of T cell responses to AZD1222 COVID-19 vaccine. TCRdb keeps only in-frame clones here, not all; method: immunoSEQ multiplex PCR. The profile shows about 110,000 clones, roughly 90% of them singletons. Here the sequenced sample was peripheral blood, taken on day 0 of AZD1222 vaccination. The receptor set was obtained from an adult in good health.

The chain is built from TRBV5-1 and TRBJ2-1, with 10 bases aligning to TRBD2. CDR3 length equals 15 residues. CDR1 is SGHRS, CDR2 YFSETQ, per germline. After removal of 5 bases from V and 5 bases from J, the junction contained 7 bases not matched to a gene. For the CDR3, the DNA is TGCGCCAGCAGATTTCTAGCGGGGGCCGACAATGAGCAGTTCTTC. Translating it yields CASRFLAGADNEQFF. Variable domain in full (rest from reference TRBV5-1 and TRBJ2-1): KAGVTQTPRYLIKTRGQQVTLSCSPISGHRSVSWYQQTPGQGLQFLFEYFSETQRNKGNFPGRFSGRQFSNSRSEMNVSTLELGDSALYLCASRFLAGADNEQFFGPGTRLTVL.

A single count supports this clone. The genes are TRBV7-9 and TRBJ2-1; either TRBD1 or TRBD2 may fit D (5 bases each). Per germline, CDR1 SEHNR and CDR2 FQNEAQ (reference sequence). CDR3 length: 14 residues. The V end was cut by 0 bases, the J end by 13 bases, with 16 bases between. Written as DNA, the CDR3 is TGTGCCAGCAGCTTAGCCAAAGACCGGGACCACCAGTTCTTC. Amino acids: CASSLAKDRDHQFF.

The genes are TRBV19 and TRBJ2-3; D tentatively reads TRBD1 or TRBD2 (7 bases each). The CDR3 spans 14 residues. Germline loops: CDR1 LNHDA, CDR2 SQIVND (reference sequence). V lost 11 bases, J lost 4 bases, and 19 bases lay in between. The CDR3 sequence: CASSEGAGADTQYF. The CDR3 nucleotides read TGTGCCTCGAGCGAGGGGGCGGGAGCAGATACGCAGTATTTT.

This chain joins TRBV27 and TRBJ1-2; tentatively, D is TRBD1 (5 bases). Germline CDR1 is MNHEY and CDR2 is SMNVEV (reference sequence). CDR3 size: 14 residues. Deletions cut 4 bases from V and 6 bases from J, with 15 bases between. The CDR3 DNA reads as TGTGCCAGCAGTTCACTCGGGGCAGACGATGGCTACACCTTC. It translates to CASSSLGADDGYTF.

Worth noting for this clone: Different DNA sequences within this sample yield the same CDR3. The rearrangement uses TRBV2 and TRBJ2-1; D gene unclear. The CDR3 spans 10 residues. Germline CDR1 reads SNHLY; CDR2 reads FYNNEI. V lost 4 bases, J lost 10 bases, and 5 bases lay in between. The CDR3 coding sequence is TGTGCCAGCAGTGTGCGAGAGCAGTTCTTC. This sequence encodes CASSVREQFF.

This chain uses TRBV9 with TRBJ2-1, with D perhaps matching TRBD2 (6 bases). The length of the CDR3 is 15 residues. Germline values: CDR1 SGDLS, CDR2 YYNGEE. V was trimmed by 4 bases and J by 9 bases, leaving 20 bases between them. CDR3 DNA: TGTGCCAGCAGCTTTCGCCCCGGTCTAGCGATTGAGCAGTTCTTC. As protein: CASSFRPGLAIEQFF.

The chain combines TRBV12-3 or TRBV12-4 with TRBJ1-1; 7 nucleotides line up with TRBD1. CDR3 length: 12 amino acids. J gave up 11 bases and V 6 bases, and 9 bases lay outside the gene matches. In nucleotides, the CDR3 is TGTGCCAGCAGCCGAAAGACAGGGTGGGCTTTCTTT. Translating it yields CASSRKTGWAFF.

The chain carries TRBV11-2 and TRBJ2-7; 8 bases match TRBD1. J gave up 3 bases and V 2 bases, and 15 bases lay outside the gene matches. Germline V gene data show CDR1 as SGHAT and CDR2 as FQNNGV. The CDR3 has 18 residues. The CDR3 region has the DNA TGTGCCAGCAGCTTATGGGTTTTCACAGGGGGGAGACACTACGAGCAGTACTTC. It codes for CASSLWVFTGGRHYEQYF.

The J gene is TRBJ2-6, the V gene TRBV7-3; TRBD2 matches 9 bases. Germline assignment: CDR1 SGHTA and CDR2 FQGTGA. J lost 0 bases, V lost 5 bases, and 8 bases had no gene match. The CDR3 totals 18 residues. This chain's CDR3 is CASSAKRGAYSGANVLTF. DNA for the CDR3: TGTGCCAGCAGCGCCAAGCGGGGGGCCTACTCTGGGGCCAACGTCCTGACTTTC.